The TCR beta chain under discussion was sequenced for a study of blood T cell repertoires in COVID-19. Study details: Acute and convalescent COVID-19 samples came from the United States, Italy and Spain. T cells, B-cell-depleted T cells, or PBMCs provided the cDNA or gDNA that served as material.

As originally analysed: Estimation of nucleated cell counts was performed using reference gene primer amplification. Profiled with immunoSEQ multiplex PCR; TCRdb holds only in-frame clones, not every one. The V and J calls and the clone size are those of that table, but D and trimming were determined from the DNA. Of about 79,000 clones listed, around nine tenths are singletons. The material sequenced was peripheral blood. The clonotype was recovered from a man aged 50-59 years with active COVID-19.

The CDR3 sequence is CATSASGNTGELFF. In nucleotides, the CDR3 is TGTGCCACCAGCGCTAGCGGGAACACCGGGGAGCTGTTTTTT. The chain recombines TRBV15 with TRBJ2-2, with 7 bases matching TRBD2. The trim removed 5 bases at V and 1 base at J, leaving 1 base unmatched. Germline CDR1 LNHNV, CDR2 YYDKDF (reference sequence). CDR3 length equals 14 residues.